The T cell receptor beta chain under discussion was sequenced for a study of T cell repertoires in cytomegalovirus infection. Overall study: HLA-B-restricted CMV epitopes that are well studied, plus recently identified HLA-C-restricted ones, were used by the study. A matching HLA type, together with CMV infection, was signaled by public TCR beta signatures.

V was shortened by 0 bases and J by 4 bases, with 7 bases between the two germline ends. CDR3 length: 14 residues. The germline V gene has CDR1 LGHNA and CDR2 YSLEER. As to this clonotype: Its cognate antigen is unknown.

From the reads, TCRdb called clonotypes with MiXCR, one entry per CDR3 protein. Of around 750,000 distinct CDR3 sequences in the sample, approximately 30% were seen once. Overall study results and limits: Public TCR beta family frequency separated CMV-and-HLA carriers, including in an independent cohort. Clonotype analysis showed dominance of the ex vivo response by HLA-C-restricted CMV-specific TCR beta clonotypes.

V usage is TRBV4-3 and J usage is TRBJ1-3; unclear D gene. The TCR originated in a human donor in good health (CMV status not recorded). Some clones in this sample may be carry-over from other donors' samples. This material consisted of cultured CD8+ T cells from PBMCs, taken from culture after CMV antigen stimulation. The CDR3 reads CASSQDSQGNTIYF. CDR3 nucleotide sequence: TGCGCCAGCAGCCAAGATTCCCAAGGAAACACCATATATTTT.